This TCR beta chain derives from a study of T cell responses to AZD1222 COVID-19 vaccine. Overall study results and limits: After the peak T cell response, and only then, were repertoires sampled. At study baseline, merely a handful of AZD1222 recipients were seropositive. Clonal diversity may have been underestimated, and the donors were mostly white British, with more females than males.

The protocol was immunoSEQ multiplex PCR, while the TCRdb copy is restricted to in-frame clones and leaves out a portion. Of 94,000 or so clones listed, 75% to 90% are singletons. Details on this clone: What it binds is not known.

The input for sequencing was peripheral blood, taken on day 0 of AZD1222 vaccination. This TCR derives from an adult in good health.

The CDR3 bases are TGTGCCAGCAGCCTGACTAGCGGGATCCATTCCGAGCAGTACTTC. Residues: CASSLTSGIHSEQYF. The V and J genes are TRBV5-4 and TRBJ2-7; 11 bases map to TRBD2. The germline V gene encodes CDR1 SGHNT and CDR2 YYREEE (reference sequence). The CDR3 is 15 amino acids. With V trimmed by 4 bases and J by 6 bases, 9 bases remained unmatched. Looking up the rest from reference TRBV5-4 and TRBJ2-7 gives the full variable domain: ETGVTQSPTHLIKTRGQQVTLRCSSQSGHNTVSWYQQALGQGPQFIFQYYREEENGRGNFPPRFSGLQFPNYSSELNVNALELDDSALYLCASSLTSGIHSEQYFGPGTRLTVT.